What follows are 31 T cell receptor beta chains derived from one specimen sequenced in a study of blood T cells in healthy people across ages. The use of a sample-barcoded 5' primer and a J-beta primer mix characterized a second PCR of 7 to 11 cycles. TCRdb used MiXCR to reprocess the 5' RACE reads, holding one entry per CDR3 protein. The data contain about a million distinct CDR3 sequences, approximately 50% of them seen just once; the ten biggest clones take up about a fifth. Sequencing was performed on blood. The receptors were sampled from an older woman in good health.

The rearrangement joins TRBV7-9 to TRBJ2-1; D is undetermined. The CDR3 covers 13 residues. Trimming removed 5 bases at V and 8 bases at J, with 13 bases between. Per germline, CDR1 SEHNR and CDR2 FQNEAQ (reference sequence). The CDR3, as DNA: TGTGCCAGCAGCGCCGCCGTGGGTCATGAGCAGTTCTTC. This gives the protein CASSAAVGHEQFF.

The chain is built from TRBV12-3 or TRBV12-4 and TRBJ2-7, with D perhaps TRBD2 (6 bases). The CDR3 has 15 amino acids. The V and J ends lost 7 bases and 5 bases respectively, with 21 bases between them. The DNA for the CDR3 is TGTGCCAGCAAAGAATACGGCGCGGGGTTCGACGAGCAGTACTTC. Encoded protein: CASKEYGAGFDEQYF.

The rearrangement links TRBV7-9 to TRBJ1-6; 7 positions agree with TRBD1. The CDR3 is 15 residues long. Germline CDR1 SEHNR, CDR2 FQNEAQ (reference sequence). The ends lost 11 bases at V and 0 bases at J; junction bases unmatched: 7. The CDR3 region is CAAGGLNSYNSPLHF. As DNA, the CDR3 is TGTGCCGCAGGGGGGCTGAACTCCTATAATTCACCCCTCCACTTT.

This clonotype was seen just once. This chain links TRBV7-9 with TRBJ2-2, with 8 bases matching TRBD1. With 6 bases clipped from V and 3 bases from J, the junction kept 6 bases outside the gene matches. Germline loops: CDR1 SEHNR, CDR2 FQNEAQ (reference sequence). The CDR3 runs 15 residues. Here the CDR3 DNA reads TGTGCCAGCAGATCCACAGGGGGTCACACCGGGGAGCTGTTTTTT. Its protein is CASRSTGGHTGELFF.

The CDR3 sequence: CAWTSGIEQYF. The CDR3 DNA reads as TGTGCCTGGACTAGCGGGATCGAGCAGTACTTC. The rearrangement links TRBV30 to TRBJ2-7, with 9 bases aligning to TRBD2. The V segment lost 4 bases and the J segment 6 bases; nucleotides outside the gene matches: 1. From germline, CDR1 is GTSNPN and CDR2 SVGIG (reference sequence). The CDR3 length is 11 residues.

The V call is TRBV7-9, the J call TRBJ1-2; 8 nucleotides match TRBD1. This CDR3 region has 14 residues. The V gene's germline CDR1 is SEHNR and CDR2 FQNEAQ (reference sequence). J lost 8 bases, V lost 5 bases, and 10 bases had no gene match. The CDR3 loop is CASSHQGQGAGYTF. For the CDR3, the DNA is TGTGCCAGCAGCCATCAGGGGCAGGGGGCCGGCTACACCTTC.

On this clonotype itself: Relative to the germline gene, one junction end is altered; a read error may explain this. This rearrangement joins TRBV19 to TRBJ2-5, with TRBD1 as a possible D gene (6 bases). The CDR3 length is 13 residues. The germline CDR1 and CDR2 sequences are LNHDA and SQIVND (reference sequence). CDR3 residues: CASSGQLQETQYF. CDR3 nucleotides: TGCGCCAGTAGTGGACAGCTTCAAGAGACCCAGTACTTC.

The gene calls are TRBV12-3 or TRBV12-4 and TRBJ2-3, with D perhaps matching TRBD2 (6 bases). The CDR3 totals 15 residues. Trimming removed 6 bases from V and 1 base from J, with 14 bases in between. CDR3 DNA sequence: TGTGCCAGCAGAAGGGGAATAGCGGGCACAGATACGCAGTATTTT. It specifies CASRRGIAGTDTQYF.

V and J are TRBV14 and TRBJ2-1; TRBD2 agrees at 13 bases. The V and J ends lost 1 base and 4 bases, in that order; junction bases with no gene match: 1. The CDR3 is made up of 16 amino acids. Germline V gene lookup returns CDR1 SGHDN and CDR2 FVKESK. The CDR3 protein is CASSQVTSGGYNEQFF. The CDR3 DNA follows: TGTGCCAGCAGCCAAGTGACTAGCGGGGGGTACAATGAGCAGTTCTTC. The full variable domain, completed using reference TRBV14 and TRBJ2-1, is EAGVTQFPSHSVIEKGQTVTLRCDPISGHDNLYWYRRVMGKEIKFLLHFVKESKQDESGMPNNRFLAERTGGTYSTLKVQPAELEDSGVYFCASSQVTSGGYNEQFFGPGTRLTVL.

As for this clonotype: One end of the junction fails to match germline, which may point to a read error. The V gene is TRBV5-6, the J gene TRBJ2-1, with D possibly matching TRBD2 (6 bases). The CDR3 has 16 residues. Per the germline V gene, CDR1 is SGHDT and CDR2 is YYEEEE. The CDR3 DNA follows: TGTGCCAGCGGCTTTGGGGCCGGGAGAGCAGAGGGTGAGCAGTTCTTC. Translating it yields CASGFGAGRAEGEQFF.

In nucleotides, the CDR3 is TGTGCCAGCAGCTTAGTTATGGGTGAGCAGTTCTTC. Translation gives CASSLVMGEQFF. The J gene is TRBJ2-1, the V gene TRBV7-2; D is uncertain. Trimming stripped 1 base from V and 9 bases from J, with 7 bases between. The CDR3 consists of 12 residues. Germline CDR1 and CDR2: SGHTA and FQGNSA.

The V call is TRBV6-6, the J call TRBJ1-4, with a tentative D call TRBD1 (6 bases). Germline CDR1 and CDR2: MNHNY and SVGAGI (reference sequence). The CDR3 consists of 13 residues. Trimming took off 7 bases at V and 5 bases at J, with 11 bases between the two ends. In nucleotides, the CDR3 is TGTGCCAGCAAGGGGGGGATCAATGAAAAACTGTTTTTT. Its translation is CASKGGINEKLFF.

This clonotype showed up just a few times. This CDR3 is CAIRGQLKHEQYF. In DNA form, the CDR3 reads TGTGCCATCAGGGGGCAGCTGAAGCACGAGCAGTACTTC. V and J are TRBV10-3 and TRBJ2-4; perhaps TRBD1 as D (5 bases). The J call may be faulty, since TRBJ2-7 better matches the DNA end. From germline, CDR1 is ENHRY and CDR2 SYGVKD. This CDR3 has 13 residues.

This clonotype was counted between two and nine times. The V gene is TRBV29-1, the J gene TRBJ1-1, with TRBD1 as a possible D gene (5 bases). This CDR3 spans 13 amino acids. Per germline, CDR1 SQVTM and CDR2 ANQGSEA. V lost 4 bases and J 3 bases, leaving 12 bases between the germline ends. The CDR3 loop reads CSVGVRGDTEAFF. CDR3 bases: TGCAGCGTTGGCGTCAGAGGGGACACTGAAGCTTTCTTT.

V and J are TRBV12-3 or TRBV12-4 and TRBJ2-3; 9 bases line up with TRBD2. V was pared by 6 bases and J by 1 base, with 5 bases of the junction left unmatched. The length of the CDR3 is 15 residues. This CDR3 reads CASRIWTSGTDTQYF. CDR3 sequence (DNA): TGTGCCAGCAGGATATGGACTAGCGGCACAGATACGCAGTATTTT.

V is TRBV29-1 and J is TRBJ2-1, with 12 bases that match TRBD2. The CDR3 sequence is 14 residues long. The ends lost 7 bases at V and 4 bases at J; junction bases unmatched: 5. Per the germline V gene, CDR1 is SQVTM and CDR2 is ANQGSEA. The CDR3 here is CSARLAGEYNEQFF. In DNA form, the CDR3 reads TGCAGCGCCCGACTAGCGGGAGAGTACAATGAGCAGTTCTTC.

J is TRBJ2-6 and V is TRBV12-3 or TRBV12-4; D is ambiguous. The V and J ends lost 5 bases and 4 bases respectively, with 12 bases between them. CDR3 length equals 15 residues. DNA of the CDR3: TGTGCCAGCAGTCCCGACGGTAGAGGGGCCAACGTCCTGACTTTC. This translates into CASSPDGRGANVLTF.

The CDR3 sequence: CASSPHLGGGPLYTDTQYF. DNA for the CDR3: TGTGCCAGCAGTCCCCATCTTGGGGGAGGCCCCCTCTACACAGATACGCAGTATTTT. The chain links TRBV12-3 or TRBV12-4 to TRBJ2-3; D may be TRBD2 (6 bases). Between the trimmed V and J ends, which lost 5 bases and 2 bases, there was a span of 26 bases. The CDR3 has 19 amino acids.

The chain combines TRBV11-2 with TRBJ2-7; perhaps TRBD2 as D (6 bases). The ends were cut back, 2 bases at V and 7 bases at J, with 12 bases in the middle. The CDR3 covers 13 residues. Germline values: CDR1 SGHAT, CDR2 FQNNGV. CDR3 residues: CASSLTNGGEQYF. CDR3 coding DNA: TGTGCCAGCAGCTTAACGAATGGGGGGGAGCAGTACTTC.

V usage is TRBV29-1 and J usage is TRBJ1-2; TRBD1 agrees at 10 bases. V dropped 7 bases and J dropped 5; count of bases not matched to a gene: 7. Germline V gene sequence: CDR1 SQVTM, CDR2 ANQGSEA. The CDR3 has 13 amino acids. This CDR3 reads CSGGDRGGYGYTF. CDR3 nucleotide sequence: TGCAGCGGCGGGGACAGGGGAGGATATGGCTACACCTTC.

This clonotype was counted between two and nine times. The V and J genes are TRBV20-1 and TRBJ2-5; D perhaps matches TRBD2 (6 bases). Trimming stripped 0 bases from V and 5 bases from J, with 19 bases between. CDR1 is DFQATT, CDR2 SNEGSKA, per germline (reference sequence). The CDR3 is 16 residues long. The CDR3 here is CSARDGAKPRGETQYF. The CDR3, as DNA: TGCAGTGCTAGAGATGGGGCCAAACCCCGGGGGGAGACCCAGTACTTC.

The chain has TRBV20-1 and TRBJ2-3; a possible D gene is TRBD2 (5 bases). The length of the CDR3 is 10 residues. Germline V lookup: CDR1 DFQATT, CDR2 SNEGSKA (reference sequence). The chain's CDR3 is CTLARGSLYF. In nucleotides, the CDR3 is TGCACTCTCGCCCGGGGTTCCCTGTATTTT.

The chain is built from TRBV20-1 and TRBJ2-3, with 8 nucleotides matching TRBD2. Trimming took 2 bases from V and 3 from J; bases not matched to a gene: 7. Germline-derived CDR1 and CDR2 are DFQATT and SNEGSKA (reference sequence). This CDR3 region has 15 residues. The CDR3 spells CSARSAGVGTDTQYF. The CDR3 DNA reads TGCAGTGCTAGATCAGCGGGAGTTGGTACAGATACGCAGTATTTT.

The chain couples TRBV2 to TRBJ2-1; D ambiguous. The V and J ends lost 5 bases and 7 bases respectively, with 9 bases between them. The length of the CDR3 is 12 residues. Looked up from germline, CDR1 is SNHLY and CDR2 is FYNNEI. CDR3 in amino acids: CASSMTKNEQFF. The CDR3 bases are TGTGCCAGCAGTATGACGAAAAATGAGCAGTTCTTC.

V is TRBV20-1 and J is TRBJ2-1; TRBD2 matches 9 bases. The CDR3 is 15 amino acids. Looked up from germline, CDR1 is DFQATT and CDR2 is SNEGSKA (reference sequence). Trimming at V came to 1 base and at J to 2 bases, leaving 3 bases not matched to a gene. The CDR3 DNA follows: TGCAGTGCTAGAGTGCGGGAGGGAGCCTACAATGAGCAGTTCTTC. This sequence encodes CSARVREGAYNEQFF.

This chain links TRBV4-1 with TRBJ2-1; 12 bases line up with TRBD2. After removal of 1 base from V and 3 bases from J, the junction contained 16 bases not matched to a gene. The CDR3 is 21 residues long. CDR1 MGHRA and CDR2 YSYEKL come from the germline V gene. The CDR3 protein is CASSQGPPASGGGYLYNEQFF. CDR3 coding DNA: TGCGCCAGCAGCCAAGGCCCCCCAGCTAGCGGGGGGGGGTACCTCTACAATGAGCAGTTCTTC.

This chain uses TRBV5-1 with TRBJ2-3, with 10 bases fitting TRBD2. In germline, CDR1 is SGHRS, CDR2 YFSETQ. The length of the CDR3 is 16 residues. V trimming: 0 bases; J trimming: 6 bases; junction bases outside the gene matches: 7. The DNA of the CDR3 is TGCGCCAGCAGCTTGGCACTAGCGGGACCACGGGATACGCAGTATTTT. It codes for CASSLALAGPRDTQYF.

The chain uses TRBV12-3 or TRBV12-4 and TRBJ2-4; 9 bases align to TRBD2. The closer fit of TRBJ2-7 to the DNA end suggests the J call may be wrong. The CDR3 loop spans 14 amino acids. The CDR3 sequence: CASSLWREGYEQYF. The DNA of the CDR3 is TGTGCCAGCAGTTTATGGCGGGAGGGTTACGAGCAGTACTTC.

The gene calls are TRBV6-2 or TRBV6-3 and TRBJ1-5; 8 positions match TRBD1. Germline-derived CDR1 and CDR2 are MNHEY and SVGEGT. V shed 6 bases and J 5 bases; nucleotides not matched to a gene: 6. There are 14 residues in the CDR3. CDR3 residues: CASSGQGVYQPQHF. The CDR3 nucleotides read TGTGCCAGCAGCGGACAGGGAGTGTATCAGCCCCAGCATTTT.

In its sample, this clonotype was seen a few times. The chain joins TRBV12-3 or TRBV12-4 to TRBJ2-5; D perhaps matches TRBD1 (5 bases). V lost 6 bases and J 5 bases, leaving 19 bases between the germline ends. The CDR3 extends over 15 amino acids. CDR3 in DNA: TGTGCCAGCAGCCAGGGTCATGACCCAAGCGAGACCCAGTACTTC. Translating gives CASSQGHDPSETQYF.

V usage is TRBV5-1 and J usage is TRBJ1-2; TRBD1 is a possible D gene (5 bases). Trimming took off 0 bases at V and 6 bases at J, with 18 bases between the two ends. The germline CDR1 and CDR2 sequences are SGHRS and YFSETQ. The CDR3 spans 16 residues. CDR3 residues: CASSLERDPHIDGYTF. In DNA, the CDR3 is TGCGCCAGCAGCTTGGAGCGGGACCCCCATATTGATGGCTACACCTTC.